This T cell receptor (beta chain) is drawn from a study of CXCR3-negative and CXCR3-positive naive CD8 T cells. CDR3 length: 15 amino acids. The germline gives CDR1 SGHTA, CDR2 FQGTGA. Each CD8+ T cell subset was flow-sorted in triplicate. Every sort contained around 310,000 cells. Study-level results: CXCR3-negative and CXCR3-positive naive cells shared comparable TRBV-TRBJ usage, but memory cells did not.

Preparation of TRB cDNA libraries relied on 5' RACE carrying UMI labels. With the 5' RACE reads reprocessed, TCRdb shows one record per CDR3 protein and no DNA. Its listing shows about 62,000 distinct CDR3 sequences. Comment on this clonotype: Its antigen is still unknown.

Material for sequencing was naive CXCR3- CD8+ T cells from blood. The subset is: CD45RO-CCR7+CD27+CD95- naive CD8+ T cells lacking CXCR3 (TNR3-). The receptor comes from a human donor in good health. Some clones in this sample may be carry-over from other donors' samples. This sequence joins TRBV7-3 and TRBJ2-1; TCRdb selects TRBD1, and the lack of DNA leaves this call unchecked. The CDR3 loop is CASSPDSGGVNEQFF.